Below are 2 T cell receptor beta chains sequenced from a single sample in a study of T cells in tuberculosis. Measured with immunoSEQ multiplex PCR; TCRdb has only the in-frame clones, and not every one. The table has some 23,000 clones, around nine tenths seen once. The material sequenced was PBMCs. The receptors originated from a donor under 30 with latent tuberculosis or without tuberculosis infection. Some clones in this sample may be carry-over from other donors' samples.

CDR3 protein: CASSILNFLDSDPTEAFF. CDR3 coding DNA: TGTGCCAGTAGTATCCTAAACTTCCTGGACAGCGATCCGACTGAAGCTTTCTTT. The rearrangement uses TRBV19 and TRBJ1-1, with a tentative D call TRBD1 (6 bases). The CDR3 has 18 residues. Germline CDR1 and CDR2: LNHDA and SQIVND (reference sequence). With 3 bases removed from V and 5 bases from J, the gap between germline ends came to 25 bases. Combining the CDR3 with reference TRBV19 and TRBJ1-1 gives the whole variable domain DGGITQSPKYLFRKEGQNVTLSCEQNLNHDAMYWYRQDPGQGLRLIYYSQIVNDFQKGDIAEGYSVSREKKESFPLTVTSAQKNPTAFYLCASSILNFLDSDPTEAFFGQGTRLTVV.

The V call is TRBV29-1, the J call TRBJ1-1; possible D gene TRBD1, 5 bases. The CDR3 is made up of 12 amino acids. Deletions cut 4 bases from V and 1 base from J, with 7 bases between. Germline V gene lookup returns CDR1 SQVTM and CDR2 ANQGSEA. The CDR3 region has the DNA TGCAGCGTTGGACAGCGGAACACTGAAGCTTTCTTT. It codes for CSVGQRNTEAFF.